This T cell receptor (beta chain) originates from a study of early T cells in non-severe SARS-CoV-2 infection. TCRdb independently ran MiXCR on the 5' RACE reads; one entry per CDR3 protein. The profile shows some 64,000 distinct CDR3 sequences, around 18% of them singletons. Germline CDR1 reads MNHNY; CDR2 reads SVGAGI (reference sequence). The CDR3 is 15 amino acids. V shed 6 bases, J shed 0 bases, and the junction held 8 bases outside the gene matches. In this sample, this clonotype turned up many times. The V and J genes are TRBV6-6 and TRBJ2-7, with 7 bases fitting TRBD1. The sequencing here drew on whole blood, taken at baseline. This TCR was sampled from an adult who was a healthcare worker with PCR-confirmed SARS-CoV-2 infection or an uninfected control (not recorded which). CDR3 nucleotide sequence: TGTGCCAGCAGCCCCGGGACAGTTAACTCCTACGAGCAGTACTTC. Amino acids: CASSPGTVNSYEQYF.